This T cell receptor (beta chain) is drawn from a study of T-cell reconstitution after alpha-beta-depleted transplantation in children. The TCRbeta library incorporated unique molecular identifiers. TCRdb called the PCR reads again in MiXCR, with one record for every CDR3 protein. The sample carries around 960,000 distinct CDR3 sequences, about 29% recorded once. Germline CDR1 is SEHNR and CDR2 is FQNEAQ (reference sequence). The CDR3 runs 12 residues. Findings of the study overall: Several hundred graft clones that had expanded were reportedly the source of alpha-beta T cells about two months after transplant. Diversity and T-cell counts at one year after transplant derived mostly from new T cells.

A note on this clonotype: The target antigen is unknown. One end of the junction fails to match germline, which may point to a read error.

The TCR sequence derives from a boy under three years old who had a stem cell transplant for SCID, so the T cells may come from the graft donor. The specimen was PBMCs, mostly from graft donor cells, collected 360 days after TCRalphabeta/CD19-depleted stem cell transplant. The V and J genes are TRBV7-9 and TRBJ2-7, with no clear D. For the CDR3, the DNA is TGTGTCAGCAGCTTAGGAAGGTACGAGCAGTACTTC. Its translation is CVSSLGRYEQYF. Based on the CDR3 plus reference TRBV7-9 and TRBJ2-7, the full variable domain is DTGVSQNPRHKITKRGQNVTFRCDPISEHNRLYWYRQTLGQGPEFLTYFQNEAQLEKSRLLSDRFSAERPKGSFSTLEIQRTEQGDSAMYLCVSSLGRYEQYFGPGTRLTVT.